Sequencing of this TCR beta chain was carried out in a study of blood T cell repertoires in COVID-19. Method: immunoSEQ multiplex PCR; TCRdb's copy keeps in-frame clones and lacks some. The sample includes 150,000 to 200,000 clones, roughly 87% of them seen just once. CDR3 length: 17 residues. V lost 0 bases to trimming and J lost 7 bases; unmatched junction nucleotides: 14. Germline CDR1 and CDR2: LGHDT and YNNKEL (reference sequence). The chain has TRBV3-1 (or the pseudogene TRBV3-2) and TRBJ1-1, with 7 bases matching TRBD1. The specimen sequenced was peripheral blood. This sequence originates from an older woman with COVID-19, enrolled during active disease. In nucleotides, the CDR3 is TGTGCCAGCAGCCAAGAGGGGCCCCCGACAGGGAGCGGTGAAGCTTTCTTT. Translated: CASSQEGPPTGSGEAFF.